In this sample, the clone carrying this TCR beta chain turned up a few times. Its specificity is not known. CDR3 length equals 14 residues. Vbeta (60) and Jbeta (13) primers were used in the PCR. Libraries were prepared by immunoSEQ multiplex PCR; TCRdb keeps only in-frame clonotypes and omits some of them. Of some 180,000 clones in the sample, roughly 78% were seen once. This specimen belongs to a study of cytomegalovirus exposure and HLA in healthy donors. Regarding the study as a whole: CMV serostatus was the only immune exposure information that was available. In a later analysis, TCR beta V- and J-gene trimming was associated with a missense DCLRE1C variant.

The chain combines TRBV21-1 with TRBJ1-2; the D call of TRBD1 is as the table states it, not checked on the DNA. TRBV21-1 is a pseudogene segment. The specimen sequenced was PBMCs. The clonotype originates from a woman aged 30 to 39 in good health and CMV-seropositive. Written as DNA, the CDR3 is TGTGCCAGCAGCCAAACAGGGGAGAACTATGGCTACACCTTC. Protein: CASSQTGENYGYTF.